The 14 T cell receptor beta chains below were found in one sample sequenced in a study of blood T cell repertoires in COVID-19. Produced via immunoSEQ multiplex PCR; TCRdb's table is partial and in-frame only. The table has 250,000 to 300,000 clones, 85% to 90% seen once. The sequencing sample was made of peripheral blood. Source of these receptors: a man aged 40-55 years with acute or convalescent COVID-19.

This chain links TRBV15 with TRBJ1-2; possibly TRBD1 for D (6 bases). Trimming removed 1 base at V and 9 bases at J, with 12 bases between. The germline gives CDR1 LNHNV, CDR2 YYDKDF (reference sequence). This CDR3 region has 13 residues. CDR3 sequence: CATSRAGDRSYTF. The CDR3 coding sequence is TGTGCCACCAGCAGAGCAGGGGATAGAAGCTACACCTTC.

This clone has a handful of counts. This rearrangement joins TRBV12-5 to TRBJ1-1, with D maybe TRBD1 (6 bases). V lost 4 bases, J lost 6 bases, and 12 bases lay in between. Germline V lookup: CDR1 LGHNT, CDR2 FRNRAP. CDR3 size: 13 residues. For the CDR3, the DNA is TGTGCTAGTGGTTACGGACAGTCTTCTGAAGCTTTCTTT. This sequence encodes CASGYGQSSEAFF. The variable domain in full, with the rest retrieved from reference TRBV12-5 and TRBJ1-1, is DARVTQTPRHKVTEMGQEVTMRCQPILGHNTVFWYRQTMMQGLELLAYFRNRAPLDDSGMPKDRFSAEMPDATLATLKIQPSEPRDSAVYFCASGYGQSSEAFFGQGTRLTVV.

The chain carries TRBV29-1 and TRBJ2-3; 8 bases line up with TRBD1. Trimming cost V 5 bases and J 5 bases; bases outside gene matches: 3. Germline-derived CDR1 and CDR2 are SQVTM and ANQGSEA. This CDR3 has 12 amino acids. CDR3 sequence: CSVQGAIDTQYF. CDR3 coding DNA: TGCAGCGTTCAGGGGGCCATAGATACGCAGTATTTT.

The chain uses TRBV12-5 and TRBJ2-2, with 8 bases identical to TRBD1. The V gene's germline CDR1 is LGHNT and CDR2 FRNRAP. The CDR3 length is 17 residues. The J segment lost 5 bases and the V segment lost 6 bases, leaving 14 bases of the junction unmatched. CDR3 residues: CASGPDRGGATTGELFF. The CDR3 nucleotides are TGTGCTAGTGGCCCTGACAGGGGTGGGGCGACAACCGGGGAGCTGTTTTTT.

J is TRBJ1-3 and V is TRBV5-1; TRBD1 matches 10 bases. CDR3 length equals 16 residues. With V trimmed by 2 bases and J by 2 bases, 4 bases remained unmatched. Germline V gene lookup returns CDR1 SGHRS and CDR2 YFSETQ. CDR3 DNA: TGCGCCAGCAGCTTCAGGACAGGGGGACCTGGAAACACCATATATTTT. It yields the protein CASSFRTGGPGNTIYF.

The V gene is TRBV18, the J gene TRBJ2-3; 7 bases are shared with TRBD1. The J segment lost 4 bases and the V segment lost 4 bases, leaving 11 bases of the junction unmatched. Germline values: CDR1 KGHSH, CDR2 LQKENI. CDR3 length: 16 residues. The CDR3 DNA is TGTGCCAGCTCACGACAACAGGGGAAATTGGCAGATACGCAGTATTTT. It translates to CASSRQQGKLADTQYF.

This chain links TRBV7-3 with TRBJ1-4; D possibly corresponds to TRBD1 (5 bases). The length of the CDR3 is 14 residues. Trimming left V 5 bases short and J 2 bases short, with 9 bases between. Germline CDR1 and CDR2: SGHTA and FQGTGA. The CDR3 is CASSPGPTNEKLFF. The CDR3 coding sequence is TGTGCCAGCAGCCCAGGGCCCACTAATGAAAAACTGTTTTTT.

The chain links TRBV5-1 to TRBJ2-1; D perhaps matches TRBD2 (5 bases). V shed 3 bases and J shed 5 bases, with 18 bases lying between them. The CDR3 is made up of 16 amino acids. CDR1 is SGHRS, CDR2 YFSETQ, per germline. The CDR3: CASSSFLALGNNEQFF. The CDR3 DNA follows: TGCGCCAGCAGCTCCTTTCTAGCTCTAGGTAACAATGAGCAGTTCTTC.

The chain couples TRBV5-6 to TRBJ2-1, with 8 positions matching TRBD1. This CDR3 contains 15 residues. Per the germline V gene, CDR1 is SGHDT and CDR2 is YYEEEE. V trimming: 0 bases; J trimming: 8 bases; junction bases outside the gene matches: 7. The CDR3 region has the DNA TGTGCCAGCAGCTTGGTGGCAGGGGGCTTGGATGAGCAGTTCTTC. Translation: CASSLVAGGLDEQFF.

This clone has more than one count but fewer than ten. This rearrangement joins TRBV9 to TRBJ2-1; D is perhaps TRBD2 (5 bases). The V end lost 4 bases, the J end lost 2 bases, and 19 bases lay between the germline ends. CDR1 and CDR2 (germline): SGDLS, YYNGEE. The CDR3 is 17 residues long. CDR3 nucleotide sequence: TGTGCCAGCAGCCCCCGGCCCGGGAAGCCGGCCTACAATGAGCAGTTCTTC. This translates into CASSPRPGKPAYNEQFF.

This chain uses TRBV5-1 with TRBJ2-1, with TRBD1 matching over 9 bases. The germline V gene has CDR1 SGHRS and CDR2 YFSETQ. The junction had 7 bases not matched to a gene; V was cut back by 4 bases and J by 2 bases. The CDR3 covers 16 residues. The CDR3 loop is CASSLQQGATYNEQFF. As DNA, the CDR3 is TGCGCCAGCAGCCTTCAACAGGGGGCCACCTACAATGAGCAGTTCTTC.

This chain uses TRBV4-1 with TRBJ2-4; no definite D call. CDR1 MGHRA and CDR2 YSYEKL come from the germline V gene. V lost 1 base and J 1 base, leaving 5 bases between the germline ends. The CDR3 sequence is 14 residues long. The CDR3 sequence: CASSQGAAKNIQYF. CDR3 coding DNA: TGCGCCAGCAGCCAAGGGGCGGCCAAAAACATTCAGTACTTC.

The chain couples TRBV19 to TRBJ2-3, with D unclear. Trimming took off 2 bases at V and 1 base at J, with 4 bases between the two ends. Germline assignment: CDR1 LNHDA and CDR2 SQIVND (reference sequence). CDR3 size: 13 residues. CDR3 protein: CASSILGTDTQYF. The CDR3, as DNA: TGTGCCAGTAGTATACTTGGCACAGATACGCAGTATTTT.

This chain uses TRBV5-6 with TRBJ1-2, with TRBD1 matching over 7 bases. The CDR3 is made up of 15 amino acids. The germline V gene encodes CDR1 SGHDT and CDR2 YYEEEE. V was clipped by 2 bases and J by 3 bases; unmatched bases: 7. CDR3 DNA sequence: TGTGCCAGCAGCTTCAGGGGGAGTTACGACTATGGCTACACCTTC. Residues: CASSFRGSYDYGYTF.